This entry is about one T cell receptor (beta chain). In TCRdb, the RT-PCR reads were re-called with MiXCR into one record per CDR3 protein. The repertoire holds under 200,000 distinct CDR3 sequences, with roughly 30% as singletons. This CDR3 has 16 amino acids. J lost 0 bases, V lost 0 bases, and 0 bases had no gene match. The germline CDR1 and CDR2 sequences are SGHRS and YFSETQ. The data originate from a study of patients and donors after allogeneic stem cell transplantation. Sequences were obtained from blood, either unsorted or a sorted T cell fraction (not recorded which). The chain carries TRBV5-1 and TRBJ2-1, with 10 nucleotides matching TRBD2. The origin of this receptor is a human donor who was either an allogeneic HSCT recipient or a stem cell or donor lymphocyte infusion donor (not recorded which). It is not recorded whose cells these are; they may come from a transplant donor. The CDR3 sequence is CASSLASGSSYNEQFF. The CDR3 nucleotides are TGCGCCAGCAGCTTGGCTAGCGGGAGCTCCTACAATGAGCAGTTCTTC.